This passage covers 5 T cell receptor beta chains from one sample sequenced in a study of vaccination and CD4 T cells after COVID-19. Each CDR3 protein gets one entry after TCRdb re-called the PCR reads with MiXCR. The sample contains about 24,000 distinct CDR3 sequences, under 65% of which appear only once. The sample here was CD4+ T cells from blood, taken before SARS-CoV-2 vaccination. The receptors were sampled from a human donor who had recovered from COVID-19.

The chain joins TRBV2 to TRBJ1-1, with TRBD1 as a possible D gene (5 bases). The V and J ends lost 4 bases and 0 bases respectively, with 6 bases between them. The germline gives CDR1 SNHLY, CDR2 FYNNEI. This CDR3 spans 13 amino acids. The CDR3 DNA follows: TGTGCCAGCAGTGGACAGATGAACACTGAAGCTTTCTTT. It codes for CASSGQMNTEAFF.

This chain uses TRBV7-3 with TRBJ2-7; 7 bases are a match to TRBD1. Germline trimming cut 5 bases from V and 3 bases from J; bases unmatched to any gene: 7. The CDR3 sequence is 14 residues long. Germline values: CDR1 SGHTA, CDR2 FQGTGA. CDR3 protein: CASSPTGTVYEQYF. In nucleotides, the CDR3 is TGTGCCAGCAGCCCAACGGGGACAGTCTACGAGCAGTACTTC.

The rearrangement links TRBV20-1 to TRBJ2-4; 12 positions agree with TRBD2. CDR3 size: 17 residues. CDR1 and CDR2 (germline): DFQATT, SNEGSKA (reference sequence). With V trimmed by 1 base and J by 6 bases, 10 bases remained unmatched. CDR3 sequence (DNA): TGCAGTGCTAGAGTCGCTAGCGGGAGGGCCTTGGGAAACATTCAGTACTTC. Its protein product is CSARVASGRALGNIQYF.

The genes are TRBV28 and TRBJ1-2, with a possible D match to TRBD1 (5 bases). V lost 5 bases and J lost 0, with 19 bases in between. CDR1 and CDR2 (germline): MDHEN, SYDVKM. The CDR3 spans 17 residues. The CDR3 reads CASSLSATGETNYGYTF. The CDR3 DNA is TGTGCCAGCAGTCTATCAGCCACAGGAGAAACTAACTATGGCTACACCTTC.

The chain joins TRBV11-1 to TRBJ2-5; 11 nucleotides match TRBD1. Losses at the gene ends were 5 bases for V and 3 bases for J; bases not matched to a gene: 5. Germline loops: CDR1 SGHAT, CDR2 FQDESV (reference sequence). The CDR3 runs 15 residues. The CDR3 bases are TGTGCCAGCAGCCGGGGGACAGGGGGTAAAGAGACCCAGTACTTC. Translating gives CASSRGTGGKETQYF.